This is a list of T cell receptor beta chains from one sample in a study of blood T cell repertoires in COVID-19. Using immunoSEQ multiplex PCR, the repertoire was profiled, and TCRdb retains in-frame clones only, with some absent. Of around 300,000 clones in the sample, around nine tenths were seen once. Sequences were obtained from peripheral blood. The source of these receptors is a woman aged 40-49 years who had recovered from COVID-19. The CDR3 runs from the conserved cysteine through the conserved F or W. Fields, in order: clone size, V gene, J gene, D gene, CDR3 protein, CDR3 DNA. The D gene is left open where the match is weak. Clone size is not always given. Where it is, it says once, few, many or a class for expanded clones.

once,TRBV7-3,TRBJ2-7,TRBD2,CASSRKAGGAYEQYF,TGTGCCAGCAGCCGGAAAGCGGGGGGTGCCTACGAGCAGTACTTC
-,TRBV2,TRBJ2-5,-,CASSMGGETQYF,TGTGCCAGCAGCATGGGGGGAGAGACCCAGTACTTC
-,TRBV5-6,TRBJ2-3,TRBD1,CASSLRQGTTDTQYF,TGTGCCAGCAGCTTGAGACAGGGGACAACGGATACGCAGTATTTT
-,TRBV7-3,TRBJ2-5,-,CASSFFVGSGLRKETQYF,TGTGCCAGCAGCTTTTTCGTGGGGTCAGGGCTTCGAAAAGAGACCCAGTACTTC
-,TRBV25-1,TRBJ2-3,TRBD2,CASSEFGTSGDTQYF,TGTGCCAGCAGTGAATTTGGGACTAGCGGAGATACGCAGTATTTT
-,TRBV12-5,TRBJ2-7,TRBD2,CASGFGNRDLGLAGGRSYEQYF,TGTGCTAGTGGTTTTGGCAACAGGGACCTGGGACTAGCGGGAGGGCGTTCCTACGAGCAGTACTTC
-,TRBV28,TRBJ2-2,TRBD2,CASKGGSGTGELFF,TGTGCCAGCAAAGGAGGTAGCGGGACCGGGGAGCTGTTTTTT
-,TRBV18,TRBJ2-2,TRBD1,CASSLQGANTGELFF,TGTGCCAGCTCACTGCAGGGGGCGAACACCGGGGAGCTGTTTTTT
-,TRBV11-1,TRBJ2-3,TRBD2,CASSRGTSGSTDTQYF,TGTGCCAGCAGCCGCGGGACTAGCGGCAGCACAGATACGCAGTATTTT
-,TRBV10-3,TRBJ2-7,-,CAISEREGVWYEQYF,TGTGCCATCAGTGAGAGGGAGGGGGTGTGGTACGAGCAGTACTTC
-,TRBV28,TRBJ2-3,-,CASSPEQGGTDTQYF,TGTGCCAGCAGTCCTGAACAGGGTGGGACAGATACGCAGTATTTT
-,TRBV27,TRBJ2-6,-,CATHSGANVLTF,TGTGCCACCCACTCTGGGGCCAACGTCCTGACTTTC
-,TRBV28,TRBJ1-2,-,CASSLVRGGSYLGYGYTF,TGTGCCAGCAGTTTAGTTCGGGGAGGGTCATATCTGGGCTATGGCTACACCTTC
-,TRBV28,TRBJ2-2,-,CASSLTRGDTGELFF,TGTGCCAGCAGTTTAACCAGGGGGGACACCGGGGAGCTGTTTTTT
few,TRBV11-3,TRBJ1-1,-,CASSFERQGYTEAFF,TGTGCCAGCAGCTTCGAACGGCAGGGCTACACTGAAGCTTTCTTT
-,TRBV12-3/TRBV12-4,TRBJ2-1,-,CASCSYNEQFF,TGTGCGAGTTGCTCCTACAATGAGCAGTTCTTC
-,TRBV9,TRBJ2-5,TRBD2,CASTPRGTSGQETQYF,TGTGCCAGCACCCCTCGGGGGACTAGCGGCCAAGAGACCCAGTACTTC
-,TRBV11-2,TRBJ2-4,TRBD2,CASSRGTSLILAKNIQYF,TGTGCCAGCAGCCGGGGGACTAGTCTTATACTAGCCAAAAACATTCAGTACTTC
-,TRBV5-4,TRBJ2-1,-,CASSSFPAGVDNEQFF,TGTGCCAGCAGCTCGTTTCCGGCGGGCGTTGACAATGAGCAGTTCTTC
-,TRBV10-2,TRBJ2-5,-,CASSDYTQGGKTQYF,TGCGCCAGCAGTGACTACACGCAGGGTGGTAAGACCCAGTACTTC
-,TRBV3-1/TRBV3-2,TRBJ2-2,TRBD1,CASSQDTQGIPANTGELFF,TGTGCCAGCAGCCAAGATACACAGGGGATCCCAGCGAACACCGGGGAGCTGTTTTTT
-,TRBV9,TRBJ1-1,-,CASSVGGMNTEAFF,TGTGCCAGCAGCGTTGGAGGGATGAACACTGAAGCTTTCTTT
-,TRBV7-2,TRBJ1-1,-,CASSDVRVDPLDEAFF,TGTGCCAGCAGCGATGTCAGGGTGGACCCCTTAGATGAAGCTTTCTTT
-,TRBV7-9,TRBJ2-7,TRBD2,CASSLTSGSFDEQYF,TGTGCCAGCAGCTTAACTAGCGGGAGTTTTGACGAGCAGTACTTC
-,TRBV6-6,TRBJ2-5,-,CASSYSGGETETQYF,TGTGCCAGCAGTTACTCGGGCGGGGAGACGGAGACCCAGTACTTC
-,TRBV2,TRBJ2-7,TRBD2,CASRAVVAGVHEQYF,TGTGCCAGCAGAGCCGTGGTAGCGGGGGTCCACGAGCAGTACTTC
-,TRBV9,TRBJ1-4,TRBD1,CASSRTGGDEKLFF,TGTGCCAGCAGCCGGACAGGGGGAGATGAAAAACTGTTTTTT
-,TRBV30,TRBJ1-2,-,CAWTRSSQEGSYTF,TGTGCCTGGACCCGAAGTTCACAGGAGGGGTCCTACACCTTC
-,TRBV24-1,TRBJ2-7,TRBD2,CATSSSGTSDEQYF,TGTGCCACCAGTTCTTCCGGGACTAGCGACGAGCAGTACTTC
-,TRBV9,TRBJ2-5,TRBD2,CASSVGASGKGETQYF,TGTGCCAGCAGCGTCGGGGCTAGCGGAAAAGGGGAGACCCAGTACTTC
-,TRBV28,TRBJ1-3,-,CASVGAPGADGNTIYF,TGTGCCAGCGTTGGGGCCCCAGGGGCGGATGGAAACACCATATATTTT
-,TRBV21-1,TRBJ2-7,-,CASSKPRLAGPKGEQYF,TGTGCCAGCAGCAAACCTAGACTAGCGGGACCTAAGGGCGAGCAGTACTTC
-,TRBV14,TRBJ2-1,TRBD2,CASSQLRLAGVREQFF,TGTGCCAGCAGCCAACTTAGGTTAGCGGGAGTGCGGGAGCAGTTCTTC
once,TRBV9,TRBJ2-3,-,CASSPIRDTDTQYF,TGTGCCAGCAGCCCCATCCGCGACACAGATACGCAGTATTTT
-,TRBV27,TRBJ2-5,TRBD1,CARWTGGSPQETQYF,TGTGCCAGGTGGACAGGGGGCTCCCCGCAAGAGACCCAGTACTTC
-,TRBV19,TRBJ1-2,-,CASSIAGSGHYGYTF,TGTGCCAGTAGTATAGCCGGTAGCGGACACTATGGCTACACCTTC
few,TRBV19,TRBJ1-5,-,CASTDPGNQPQHF,TGTGCCAGTACCGATCCGGGCAATCAGCCCCAGCATTTT
once,TRBV6-1,TRBJ2-1,TRBD2,CASSEIGAGGDNEQFF,TGTGCCAGCAGTGAAATCGGGGCGGGAGGGGATAATGAGCAGTTCTTC
-,TRBV29-1,TRBJ2-1,TRBD2,CSTAGTSVGEQFF,TGCAGCACTGCCGGGACTAGCGTCGGTGAGCAGTTCTTC
-,TRBV7-3,TRBJ2-2,TRBD2,CASSLTGLAGTGELFF,TGTGCCAGCAGCTTAACAGGACTAGCGGGAACCGGGGAGCTGTTTTTT
-,TRBV5-1,TRBJ2-3,TRBD2,CASSLSGLMAGTDTQYF,TGCGCCAGCAGCTTGTCGGGACTAATGGCGGGCACAGATACGCAGTATTTT
few,TRBV11-2,TRBJ2-7,TRBD2,CASSISGSLSEQYF,TGTGCCAGCAGCATAAGCGGGAGCCTTTCCGAGCAGTACTTC
-,TRBV28,TRBJ2-6,-,CASSLIRGARANVLTF,TGTGCCAGCAGTTTAATCAGGGGAGCGCGGGCCAACGTCCTGACTTTC
few,TRBV5-4,TRBJ1-6,TRBD1,CASSLDRELSNSPLHF,TGTGCCAGCAGCTTAGACAGGGAATTAAGTAATTCACCCCTCCACTTT
-,TRBV4-2,TRBJ2-7,-,CASSQDPIVGGSYEQYF,TGTGCCAGCAGCCAAGACCCAATCGTCGGGGGATCCTACGAGCAGTACTTC
-,TRBV7-9,TRBJ2-1,TRBD2,CASSPRGTSSNEQFF,TGTGCCAGCAGCCCACGGGGGACTAGTAGCAATGAGCAGTTCTTC
-,TRBV3-1/TRBV3-2,TRBJ1-4,-,CASHTRGTNEKLFF,TGTGCCAGCCACACGCGGGGAACGAATGAAAAACTGTTTTTT
-,TRBV29-1,TRBJ2-7,-,CSVGWGAYEQYF,TGCAGCGTTGGGTGGGGAGCTTACGAGCAGTACTTC
once,TRBV5-4,TRBJ2-5,TRBD2,CASSMGLAGTQETQYF,TGTGCCAGCAGCATGGGACTAGCGGGTACTCAAGAGACCCAGTACTTC
-,TRBV19,TRBJ1-5,TRBD1,CASSMGQGNQPQHF,TGTGCCAGTAGTATGGGACAGGGGAATCAGCCCCAGCATTTT
-,TRBV19,TRBJ2-4,TRBD1,CASTQGTERLAKNIQYF,TGTGCCAGTACTCAGGGGACAGAGCGCTTAGCCAAAAACATTCAGTACTTC
large,TRBV7-8,TRBJ2-3,TRBD1,CASSLGTGLTDTQYF,TGTGCCAGCAGCTTGGGGACAGGGTTAACAGATACGCAGTATTTT